This TCR beta chain was obtained from a study of CD4+ T cells in melanoma. Clones were read by immunoSEQ multiplex PCR, and TCRdb kept only the in-frame ones, dropping some. The repertoire holds 90,000 to 130,000 clones, with 92% as singletons. The CDR3 extends over 13 amino acids. The V end lost 0 bases, the J end lost 5 bases, and 9 bases lay between the germline ends. The germline V gene has CDR1 SGHDT and CDR2 YYEEEE. The receptor comes from a human donor with melanoma. V gene TRBV5-6 combines with J gene TRBJ2-7, with D possibly being TRBD2 (6 bases). The sample taken for sequencing was peripheral blood. Here the CDR3 DNA reads TGTGCCAGCAGCTTGGCCGGGAGCGACGAGCAGTACTTC. Protein product: CASSLAGSDEQYF.